Described below is a single T cell receptor beta chain sequence and its context. Its cognate antigen is unknown. The V segment lost 1 base and the J segment 7 bases; nucleotides outside the gene matches: 14. The CDR3 is 17 residues long. Germline V gene lookup returns CDR1 MNHNS and CDR2 SASEGT. ViraFEST assay sequencing came after antigen-specific CD4+ T cells were expanded with viral peptide pools. Following culture for around 10 days, CD4+ T cells were isolated. Their SARS-CoV-2 infection, verified by PCR, occurred between March and December 2020. On day 3 and again on day 7, half the medium was replaced with IL-2 medium. Sequencing was performed with immunoSEQ multiplex PCR; in TCRdb, only in-frame clones are kept and a portion is missing. The sample has approximately 40,000 clones; approximately 70% are singletons. This sample was taken from a study of vaccination effects on CD4 cells after COVID-19. Study-wide background: BNT162b2 vaccine or mRNA-1273 vaccine was given to participants in two doses.

Study-wide results and limits: By a late point after vaccination, infection- and vaccine-induced clones had shrunk markedly through clonal contraction. Predominantly, the post-vaccine spike-reactive clones of convalescents comprised new vaccine-induced clones.

The receptor was isolated from a human donor who had a prior SARS-CoV-2 infection. This chain joins TRBV6-1 and TRBJ2-7, with 9 bases aligning to TRBD2. This specimen consisted of CD4+ T cells from PBMCs cultured with a peptide pool, obtained before COVID-19 vaccination. The CDR3 sequence is CASSEGAKAGGPGEQYF. As DNA, the CDR3 is TGTGCCAGCAGTGAAGGAGCCAAGGCGGGAGGGCCAGGGGAGCAGTACTTC.